Detailed here is one TCR beta chain. Its antigen is currently not known. Base quality data are lacking; no much larger clone is found one base away. Each collaborating institution followed its own protocols to collect whole blood in K2EDTA tubes. For TCRbeta analysis, collaborators shipped samples in one of three forms: frozen whole blood, isolated PBMCs, or DNA extracted from either of those sample types. Trimming accounts for 4 bases at V and 5 bases at J, while the number of junction bases matched to no gene is 4. The CDR3 sequence holds 15 residues, the cysteine and phenylalanine included. This entry keeps only the CDR3 DNA: 45 bases, framed from base 1. From the germline V gene, CDR1 is SNHLY and CDR2 is FYNNEI. TCRbeta CDR3 regions were amplified from genomic DNA by means of the immunoSEQ Assay, a bias-controlled multiplex PCR. Per the original workflow: Nucleated cell counts per sample were estimated from amplification of reference gene primers within the assay. Sequence reads were collapsed and filtered to measure the absolute abundance of every unique TCRbeta CDR3 rearrangement. For each sample, productive Simpson clonality was calculated as the square root of Simpson's diversity index across productive rearrangements. In its TCRdb copy, this immuneACCESS table keeps in-frame sequences only and misses some clones. Where compared with another copy, unresolved V genes explain less than half of these, and the others have no known cause. That table supplies the V and J calls and clone size; D and trimming were determined from the DNA. The sample table contains about 140,000 clones; only one count was recorded for under 85% of them. Almost 6.5% of the sample belongs to the ten largest clones.

The sample is drawn from a study of blood T cell repertoires in COVID-19 (dated by TCRdb to about 2020). As for the study more broadly: Samples from collaborators originated in the United States, Italy and Spain and spanned both the acute and convalescent phases of COVID-19. Where HLA class I and class II types were available, the types were taken from metadata supplied by the sample provider, not from assay-based typing. Samples came from the ongoing ImmuneRACE study (first 160 participants) plus 1,254 subjects from 6 global collaborators. The dataset comprised deeply sampled blood TCRbeta repertoires from subjects exposed to, actively infected with, or recovered from COVID-19. A freely available public database, intended as a resource for researchers studying the immune response to SARS-CoV-2, is where the repertoires were released. The prospective study material was composed of cDNA or gDNA derived from T cells, B-cell-depleted T cells, or PBMCs. Sample metadata almost always included a de-identified subject ID, COVID-19 status, age in years and sex.

Results and caveats for the whole study, not just this receptor: Clinical and demographic metadata were provided uncurated, with the amount varying by source and participant.

This sequence originates from a human donor in a cohort sampled during active COVID-19. Specimen: peripheral blood. Recombination joined TRBV2 with TRBJ1-5, and 11 junctional nucleotides match TRBD1. The encoded CDR3 is CASSGDRGVDQPQHF. The DNA sequence is TGTGCCAGCAGTGGGGACAGGGGGGTGGATCAGCCCCAGCATTTT. Full variable domain (CDR3 extended with the reference TRBV2 and TRBJ1-5 proteins): EPEVTQTPSHQVTQMGQEVILRCVPISNHLYFYWYRQILGQKVEFLVSFYNNEISEKSEIFDDQFSVERPDGSNFTLKIRSTKLEDSAMYFCASSGDRGVDQPQHFGDGTRLSIL.